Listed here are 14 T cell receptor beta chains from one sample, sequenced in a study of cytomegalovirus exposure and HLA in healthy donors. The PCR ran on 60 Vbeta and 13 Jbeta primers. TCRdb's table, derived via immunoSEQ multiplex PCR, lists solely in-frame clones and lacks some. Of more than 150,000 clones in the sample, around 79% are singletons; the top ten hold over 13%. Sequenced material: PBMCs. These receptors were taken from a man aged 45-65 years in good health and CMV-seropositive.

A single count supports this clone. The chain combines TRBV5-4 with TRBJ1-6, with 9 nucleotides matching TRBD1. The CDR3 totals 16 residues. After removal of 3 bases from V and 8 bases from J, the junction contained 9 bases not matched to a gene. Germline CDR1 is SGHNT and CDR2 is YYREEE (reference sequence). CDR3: CASSSTGQGLYSPLHF. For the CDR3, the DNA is TGTGCCAGCAGCTCGACAGGACAGGGGTTGTATTCACCCCTCCACTTT.

Written as DNA, the CDR3 is TGTGCCAGCAGCTTGACACATAACTATGGCTACACCTTC. Protein product: CASSLTHNYGYTF. The V call is TRBV7-9, the J call TRBJ1-2, with unresolved D. This CDR3 region has 13 residues. V lost 3 bases to trimming and J lost 1 base, with 6 bases between them. Germline V gene sequence: CDR1 SEHNR, CDR2 FQNEAQ (reference sequence). Based on the CDR3 plus reference TRBV7-9 and TRBJ1-2, the full variable domain is DTGVSQNPRHKITKRGQNVTFRCDPISEHNRLYWYRQTLGQGPEFLTYFQNEAQLEKSRLLSDRFSAERPKGSFSTLEIQRTEQGDSAMYLCASSLTHNYGYTFGSGTRLTVV.

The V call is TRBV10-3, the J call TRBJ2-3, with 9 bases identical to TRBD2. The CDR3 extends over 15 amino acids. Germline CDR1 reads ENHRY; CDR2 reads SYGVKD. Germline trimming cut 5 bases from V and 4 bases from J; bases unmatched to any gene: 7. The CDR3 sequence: CAISKNGGGADTQYF. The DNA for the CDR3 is TGTGCCATCAGTAAGAATGGCGGGGGGGCAGATACGCAGTATTTT.

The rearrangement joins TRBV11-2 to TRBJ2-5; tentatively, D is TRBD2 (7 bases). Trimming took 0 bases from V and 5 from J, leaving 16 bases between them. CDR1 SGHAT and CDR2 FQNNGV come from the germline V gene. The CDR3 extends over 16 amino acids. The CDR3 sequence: CASSLDLAGAWETQYF. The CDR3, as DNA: TGTGCCAGCAGCTTAGATTTGGCGGGGGCTTGGGAGACCCAGTACTTC.

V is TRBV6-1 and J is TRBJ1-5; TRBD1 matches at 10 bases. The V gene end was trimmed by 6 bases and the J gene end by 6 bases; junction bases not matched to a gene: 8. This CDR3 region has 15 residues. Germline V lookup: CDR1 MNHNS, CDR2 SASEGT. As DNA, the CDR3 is TGTGCCAGCAGCCAAGGACAGGGGGGGATTCAGCCCCAGCATTTT. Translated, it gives CASSQGQGGIQPQHF.

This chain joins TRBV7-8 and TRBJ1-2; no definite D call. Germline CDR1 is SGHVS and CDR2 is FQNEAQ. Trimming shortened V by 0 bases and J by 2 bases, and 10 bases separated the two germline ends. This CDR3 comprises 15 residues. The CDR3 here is CASSLALRENYGYTF. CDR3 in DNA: TGTGCCAGCAGCTTAGCGCTGAGGGAAAACTATGGCTACACCTTC.

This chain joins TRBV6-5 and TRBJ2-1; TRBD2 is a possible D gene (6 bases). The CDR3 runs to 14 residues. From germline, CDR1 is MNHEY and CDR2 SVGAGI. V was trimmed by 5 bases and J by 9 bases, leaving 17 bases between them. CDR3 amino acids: CASSITGGVSEQFF. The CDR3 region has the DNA TGTGCCAGCAGTATCACCGGGGGAGTGAGTGAGCAGTTCTTC.

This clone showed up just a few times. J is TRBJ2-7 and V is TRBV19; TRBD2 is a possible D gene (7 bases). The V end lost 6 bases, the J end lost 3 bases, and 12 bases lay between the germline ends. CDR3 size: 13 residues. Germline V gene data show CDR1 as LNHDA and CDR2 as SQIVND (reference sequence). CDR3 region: CASSLGGGYEQYF. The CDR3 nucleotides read TGTGCCAGTAGCCTAGGGGGGGGCTACGAGCAGTACTTC.

Here the CDR3 reads CASSLVAEQPQHF. The CDR3 DNA is TGTGCCAGCAGTTTAGTAGCGGAACAGCCCCAGCATTTT. The V and J genes are TRBV27 and TRBJ1-5; D is unclear. V lost 2 bases and J lost 7, with 9 bases in between. The CDR3 has 13 amino acids. The germline CDR1 and CDR2 sequences are MNHEY and SMNVEV (reference sequence).

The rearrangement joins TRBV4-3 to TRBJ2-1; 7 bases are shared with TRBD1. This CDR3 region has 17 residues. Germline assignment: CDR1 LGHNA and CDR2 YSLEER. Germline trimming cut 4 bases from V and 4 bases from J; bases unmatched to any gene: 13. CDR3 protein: CASSLTQLGGQYNEQFF. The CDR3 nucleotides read TGCGCCAGCAGCCTTACCCAACTAGGGGGACAGTACAATGAGCAGTTCTTC.

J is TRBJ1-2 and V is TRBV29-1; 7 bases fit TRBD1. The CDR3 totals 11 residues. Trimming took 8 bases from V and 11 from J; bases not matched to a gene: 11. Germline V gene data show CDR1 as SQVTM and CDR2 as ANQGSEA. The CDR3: CSIGWGQKYTF. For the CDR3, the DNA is TGCAGCATCGGGTGGGGACAGAAGTACACCTTC.

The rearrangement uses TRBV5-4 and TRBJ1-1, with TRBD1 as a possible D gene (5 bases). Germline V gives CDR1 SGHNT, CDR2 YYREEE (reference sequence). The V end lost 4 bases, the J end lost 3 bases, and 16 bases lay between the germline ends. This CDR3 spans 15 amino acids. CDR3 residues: CASSRVNGAHTEAFF. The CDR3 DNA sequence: TGTGCCAGCAGCCGGGTAAATGGGGCTCACACTGAAGCTTTCTTT. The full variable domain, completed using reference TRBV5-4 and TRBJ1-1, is ETGVTQSPTHLIKTRGQQVTLRCSSQSGHNTVSWYQQALGQGPQFIFQYYREEENGRGNFPPRFSGLQFPNYSSELNVNALELDDSALYLCASSRVNGAHTEAFFGQGTRLTVV.

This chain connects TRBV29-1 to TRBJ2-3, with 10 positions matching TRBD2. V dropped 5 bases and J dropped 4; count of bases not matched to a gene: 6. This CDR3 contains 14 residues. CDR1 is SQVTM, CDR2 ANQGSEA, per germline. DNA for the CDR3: TGCAGCGTTCTGAGCGGGGGGGCCGCAGATACGCAGTATTTT. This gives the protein CSVLSGGAADTQYF.

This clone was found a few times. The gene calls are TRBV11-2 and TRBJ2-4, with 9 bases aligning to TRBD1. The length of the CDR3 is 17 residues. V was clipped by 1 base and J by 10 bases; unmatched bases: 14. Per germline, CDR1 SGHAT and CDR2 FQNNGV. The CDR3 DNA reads TGTGCCAGCAGCTTAGGCGCCAGGGACAGGGCCGCAGAAATTCAGTACTTC. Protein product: CASSLGARDRAAEIQYF.